The 24 T cell receptor beta chains below come from one sample, sequenced in a study of cytomegalovirus exposure and HLA in healthy donors. The PCR contained 60 Vbeta and 13 Jbeta primers. Assay used: immunoSEQ multiplex PCR; TCRdb lists only in-frame clones, some missing. The profile covers more than 80,000 clones, with 71% appearing a single time and 2.8% taken by the ten largest. Sequenced material: PBMCs. The source of these receptors is a female donor in good health and CMV-seronegative.

The J gene is TRBJ2-7, the V gene TRBV2, with D possibly matching TRBD2 (6 bases). The CDR3 is 15 amino acids. V gave up 2 bases and J gave up 2 bases, with 13 bases separating them. The V gene's germline CDR1 is SNHLY and CDR2 FYNNEI. The CDR3 sequence is CASSEPRGTTYEQYF. CDR3 nucleotides: TGTGCCAGCAGTGAACCCCGGGGGACGACCTACGAGCAGTACTTC.

J is TRBJ2-3 and V is TRBV10-1; 8 bases line up with TRBD1. Trimming took 8 bases from V and 0 from J; bases not matched to a gene: 13. The CDR3 consists of 17 residues. Per germline, CDR1 WNHNN and CDR2 SYGVQD (reference sequence). DNA of the CDR3: TGCGCCAGCGCCGGGACAGGTCGCCGAATTAGCACAGATACGCAGTATTTT. This encodes CASAGTGRRISTDTQYF.

The chain links TRBV15 to TRBJ2-5, with 9 bases fitting TRBD1. This CDR3 has 14 residues. Per germline, CDR1 LNHNV and CDR2 YYDKDF (reference sequence). Losses at the gene ends were 0 bases for V and 4 bases for J; bases not matched to a gene: 0. CDR3 sequence (DNA): TGTGCCACCAGCAGAGAGACAGGGGGAGAGACCCAGTACTTC. This sequence encodes CATSRETGGETQYF.

On this clone itself: One end of the junction fails to match germline, which may point to a read error. CDR3 residues: CASTLQGAAGEQYF. CDR3 DNA: TGTGCCAGCACCTTGCAGGGGGCTGCTGGCGAGCAGTACTTC. The V and J genes are TRBV5-4 and TRBJ2-7; TRBD1 matches at 8 bases. This CDR3 comprises 14 residues. Germline loops: CDR1 SGHNT, CDR2 YYREEE (reference sequence).

This clone was counted a few times. The V gene is TRBV6-1, the J gene TRBJ2-2, with D unresolved. Trimming took off 6 bases at V and 5 bases at J, with 7 bases between the two ends. This CDR3 is 12 amino acids long. Per germline, CDR1 MNHNS and CDR2 SASEGT. The CDR3 DNA follows: TGTGCCAGCAGGTTAGAGACCGGGGAGCTGTTTTTT. Its protein is CASRLETGELFF.

This rearrangement joins TRBV5-4 to TRBJ1-4; tentative D call: TRBD1 (5 bases). The V gene lost 3 bases and the J gene lost 8 bases, with 14 bases spanning the gap. Per germline, CDR1 SGHNT and CDR2 YYREEE (reference sequence). The CDR3 is 14 residues long. The CDR3 nucleotides are TGTGCCAGCAGCTCTCCGGGGGGAGGAGAAAAACTGTTTTTT. Encoded protein: CASSSPGGGEKLFF.

This clone was seen a few times. This sequence joins TRBV10-2 and TRBJ2-1; a possible D gene is TRBD2 (6 bases). V was clipped by 8 bases and J by 6 bases, with 14 bases between them. Per germline, CDR1 WSHSY and CDR2 SAAADI. There are 13 residues in the CDR3. The CDR3 bases are TGCGCCAGCCGTTCGGGGGAGCGCAATGAGCAGTTCTTC. Translating it yields CASRSGERNEQFF.

The chain joins TRBV9 to TRBJ2-3; maybe TRBD2 (5 bases). CDR1 is SGDLS, CDR2 YYNGEE, per germline. The CDR3 consists of 16 residues. V shed 0 bases and J shed 2 bases, with 13 bases lying between them. CDR3 protein: CASSVATGKDTDTQYF. CDR3 nucleotides: TGTGCCAGCAGCGTAGCTACGGGGAAAGACACAGATACGCAGTATTTT. The full variable domain, completed using reference TRBV9 and TRBJ2-3, is DSGVTQTPKHLITATGQRVTLRCSPRSGDLSVYWYQQSLDQGLQFLIQYYNGEERAKGNILERFSAQQFPDLHSELNLSSLELGDSALYFCASSVATGKDTDTQYFGPGTRLTVL.

The rearrangement joins TRBV5-1 to TRBJ1-1; D gene uncertain. The CDR3 is made up of 16 amino acids. Germline assignment: CDR1 SGHRS and CDR2 YFSETQ. The ends were cut back, 1 base at V and 0 bases at J, with 13 bases in the middle. CDR3 nucleotides: TGCGCCAGCAGCTTGTATAGGAGATCCTTGAACACTGAAGCTTTCTTT. Encoded protein: CASSLYRRSLNTEAFF.

The rearrangement joins TRBV4-1 to TRBJ2-7, with a possible D match to TRBD2 (6 bases). Germline V gene lookup returns CDR1 MGHRA and CDR2 YSYEKL. The CDR3 is 15 amino acids. The ends were cut back, 1 base at V and 1 base at J, with 11 bases in the middle. The CDR3 loop is CASSQGPSASYEQYF. CDR3 sequence (DNA): TGCGCCAGCAGCCAAGGGCCTAGCGCGTCCTACGAGCAGTACTTC.

The genes are TRBV7-3 and TRBJ2-1; the D is unclear. The germline V gene has CDR1 SGHTA and CDR2 FQGTGA. The CDR3 runs 15 residues. Trimming removed 5 bases at V and 3 bases at J, with 14 bases between. Here the CDR3 reads CASSDPGFNYNEQFF. DNA of the CDR3: TGTGCCAGCAGCGACCCGGGTTTCAACTACAATGAGCAGTTCTTC.

V usage is TRBV19 and J usage is TRBJ1-5, with no clear D. Germline lookup yields CDR1 LNHDA and CDR2 SQIVND (reference sequence). The CDR3 is made up of 15 amino acids. V was shortened by 6 bases and J by 3 bases, with 15 bases between the two germline ends. The CDR3 protein is CASSPGETTNQPQHF. The CDR3 DNA reads as TGTGCCAGTAGCCCCGGGGAAACAACCAATCAGCCCCAGCATTTT.

The chain joins TRBV27 to TRBJ2-3, with 9 bases fitting TRBD2. J was trimmed by 2 bases and V by 5 bases; bases with no gene match: 11. Germline V CDR1 and CDR2: MNHEY, SMNVEV (reference sequence). This CDR3 is 17 amino acids long. CDR3 DNA sequence: TGTGCCAGCAGTCTACACCCTAGCGGGGCCTTCACAGATACGCAGTATTTT. Translation: CASSLHPSGAFTDTQYF.

V usage is TRBV18 and J usage is TRBJ2-4; 10 nucleotides align to TRBD2. With 3 bases clipped from V and 4 bases from J, the junction kept 9 bases outside the gene matches. This CDR3 region has 17 residues. CDR1 KGHSH and CDR2 LQKENI come from the germline V gene. The CDR3 region has the DNA TGTGCCAGCTCACCGGGAGCGGGAGGGCCATCTAAAAACATTCAGTACTTC. This translates into CASSPGAGGPSKNIQYF.

V gene TRBV28 combines with J gene TRBJ1-5, with D perhaps matching TRBD1 (6 bases). Germline CDR1 reads MDHEN; CDR2 reads SYDVKM. The length of the CDR3 is 13 residues. The V end was cut by 10 bases, the J end by 2 bases, with 12 bases between. The CDR3 nucleotides read TGTGCCATTCAGGGGCCTGGCAATCAGCCCCAGCATTTT. This codes for CAIQGPGNQPQHF.

The V and J genes are TRBV29-1 and TRBJ2-5; 12 nucleotides align to TRBD1. V was pared by 0 bases and J by 5 bases, with 7 bases of the junction left unmatched. The CDR3 has 16 amino acids. Per the germline V gene, CDR1 is SQVTM and CDR2 is ANQGSEA. The CDR3 DNA reads TGCAGCGTTGAAGACCGGGGACAGGGGGCTCGGGAGACCCAGTACTTC. It encodes CSVEDRGQGARETQYF.

The chain joins TRBV4-3 to TRBJ2-7; TRBD2 matches 13 bases. V trimming: 2 bases; J trimming: 2 bases; junction bases outside the gene matches: 9. The CDR3 has 18 residues. CDR1 is LGHNA and CDR2 is YSLEER in the germline V gene. CDR3: CASSQLLAGGPVTYEQYF. The CDR3 DNA is TGCGCCAGCAGCCAATTACTAGCGGGAGGGCCCGTGACCTACGAGCAGTACTTC.

The V gene is TRBV7-2, the J gene TRBJ2-5; D not resolved. The assigned J gene may be wrong: the sequence end matches TRBJ2-7 better. The CDR3 runs to 15 residues. Germline CDR1 reads SGHTA; CDR2 reads FQGNSA. In DNA, the CDR3 is TGTGCCAGCAGCCCCGCTGGGCAGTTCCCCTACGAGCAGTACTTC. Amino acids: CASSPAGQFPYEQYF.

The V and J genes are TRBV11-2 and TRBJ1-5; D gene uncertain. CDR1 SGHAT and CDR2 FQNNGV come from the germline V gene. V was trimmed by 0 bases and J by 6 bases, leaving 9 bases between them. The CDR3 totals 14 residues. CDR3 nucleotides: TGTGCCAGCAGCTTAGACGGGATGGGTCAGCCCCAGCATTTT. This gives the protein CASSLDGMGQPQHF.

This sequence joins TRBV19 and TRBJ1-3; 7 bases map to TRBD1. Germline V lookup: CDR1 LNHDA, CDR2 SQIVND (reference sequence). J lost 2 bases, V lost 4 bases, and 2 bases had no gene match. This CDR3 has 14 residues. CDR3 bases: TGTGCCAGTAGTACCGGGACAGCTGGAAACACCATATATTTT. This sequence encodes CASSTGTAGNTIYF.

V gene TRBV29-1 combines with J gene TRBJ1-1; 11 nucleotides agree with TRBD1. From germline, CDR1 is SQVTM and CDR2 ANQGSEA. The CDR3 runs to 17 residues. V lost 6 bases and J lost 5; bases outside the gene matches: 17. This chain's CDR3 is CSVKPGTGGTKGTEAFF. The CDR3 nucleotides read TGCAGCGTCAAGCCAGGGACAGGGGGTACCAAGGGGACTGAAGCTTTCTTT.

This clone was seen just once. This chain's CDR3 is CASSPGGGSNEQFF. The DNA of the CDR3 is TGTGCCAGCTCACCAGGGGGCGGGAGTAATGAGCAGTTCTTC. This chain uses TRBV18 with TRBJ2-1; D is perhaps TRBD2 (7 bases). The CDR3 has 14 amino acids. Between the trimmed V and J ends, which lost 2 bases and 7 bases, there was a span of 12 bases. Looked up from germline, CDR1 is KGHSH and CDR2 is LQKENI.

The sample holds a few counts of this clone. The rearrangement uses TRBV7-5 and TRBJ1-4. TRBV7-5 is reported as a pseudogene. This CDR3 has 16 residues. CDR3 sequence: CARSLGFGLPAEKLFF. CDR3 nucleotides: TGTGCCAGAAGCTTAGGTTTTGGACTCCCCGCGGAAAAACTGTTTTTT.

V usage is TRBV6-5 and J usage is TRBJ2-7, with 8 bases identical to TRBD2. J was trimmed by 4 bases and V by 8 bases; bases with no gene match: 7. The CDR3 is 13 residues long. Germline-derived CDR1 and CDR2 are MNHEY and SVGAGI. The CDR3 DNA follows: TGTGCCAGCCATAGCGGGGCTCATTACGAGCAGTACTTC. It is translated as CASHSGAHYEQYF.